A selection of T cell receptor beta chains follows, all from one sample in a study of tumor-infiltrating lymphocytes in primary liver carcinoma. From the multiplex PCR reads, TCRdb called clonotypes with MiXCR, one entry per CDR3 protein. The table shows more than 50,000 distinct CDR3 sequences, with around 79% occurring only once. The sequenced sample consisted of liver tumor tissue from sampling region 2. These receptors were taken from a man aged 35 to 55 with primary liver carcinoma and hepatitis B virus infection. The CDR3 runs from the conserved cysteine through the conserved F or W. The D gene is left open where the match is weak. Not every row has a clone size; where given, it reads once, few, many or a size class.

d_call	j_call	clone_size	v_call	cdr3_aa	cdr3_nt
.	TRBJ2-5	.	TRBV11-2	CASSLESSGPGETQYF	TGTGCCAGCAGCTTAGAGAGTAGCGGCCCGGGAGAGACCCAGTACTTC
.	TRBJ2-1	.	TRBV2	CVSSLRKWDNEQFF	TGTGTCAGCAGTCTCCGGAAGTGGGACAATGAGCAGTTCTTC
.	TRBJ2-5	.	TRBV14	CANSQDHVPEFQETQYF	TGTGCCAACAGCCAAGACCACGTCCCGGAATTCCAAGAGACCCAGTACTTC
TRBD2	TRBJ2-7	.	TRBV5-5	CASSSLGGVGSYEQYF	TGTGCCAGTAGCAGCCTCGGGGGGGTCGGCTCCTACGAGCAGTACTTC
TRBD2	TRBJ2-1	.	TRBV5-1	CASTLSGSTYNEQFF	TGCGCCAGCACCTTGAGCGGGAGTACATACAATGAGCAGTTTTTC
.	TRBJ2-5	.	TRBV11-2	CASSLVLGGWVTQYF	TGTGCCAGCAGCTTAGTATTGGGGGGATGGGTGACCCAGTACTTC
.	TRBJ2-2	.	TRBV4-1	CASGQNGSTGELFF	TGCGCCAGCGGCCAAAACGGGAGCACCGGGGAGCTGTTTTTT
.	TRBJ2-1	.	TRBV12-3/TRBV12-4	CAGSFTGGNQQFF	TGTGCCGGCAGTTTTACAGGAGGGAATCAGCAGTTCTTC
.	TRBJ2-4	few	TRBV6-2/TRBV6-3	CTSSYRSSAGGNIQYF	TGTACCAGCAGTTACCGATCATCGGCAGGAGGCAACATTCAGTACTTC
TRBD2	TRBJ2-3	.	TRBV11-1	CASAGVAGTYTQYF	TGTGCCAGCGCGGGGGTAGCTGGCACATATACGCAGTATTTT
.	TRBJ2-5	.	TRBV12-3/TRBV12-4	CASSPDSGARKTPYF	TGTGCCAGCAGCCCAGACAGTGGGGCGAGGAAGACCCCGTACTTC
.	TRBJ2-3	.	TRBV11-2	CASSLDVGGTDTQYF	TGTGCCAGCAGCTTAGATGTGGGGGGCACAGATACGCAGTATTTT
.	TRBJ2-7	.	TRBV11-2	CASSLSRALTYELYF	TGTGCCAGCAGCTTAAGCAGGGCGCTTACCTACGAGCTGTACTTC
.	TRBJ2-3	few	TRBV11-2	CAGSLGRSDTQYF	TGTGCCGGTAGCTTAGGAAGGAGTGATACGCAGTATTTT
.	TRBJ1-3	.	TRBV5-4	CASSLRQSSGNTIYF	TGTGCCAGCAGCTTGCGTCAGAGCTCTGGAAACACCATATATTTT
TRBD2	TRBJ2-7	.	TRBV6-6	CASRYSAGDEQYF	TGTGCCAGCAGATACTCTGCGGGGGACGAGCAATACTTC
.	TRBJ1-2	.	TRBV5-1	CVSNVGGDGYTF	TGCGTCAGCAACGTTGGAGGGGATGGCTACACCTTC
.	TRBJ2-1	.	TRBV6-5	CASMGERSYNEQFF	TGTGCCAGCATGGGGGAGCGATCCTACAATGAGCAGTTCTTC
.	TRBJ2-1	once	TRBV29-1	CSVGFSRNEQFF	TGCAGCGTTGGGTTCAGCAGAAATGAGCAGTTCTTC
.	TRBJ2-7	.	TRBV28	CASSPGRIFKGYF	TGTGCCAGCAGTCCAGGACGGATCTTTAAAGGGTACTTC
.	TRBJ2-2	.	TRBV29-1	CSVDRGGSNTVELFF	TGCAGCGTTGATCGGGGCGGATCGAATACCGTGGAGCTGTTTTTT
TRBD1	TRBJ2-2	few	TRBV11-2	CASSLGAANTGELSF	TGTGCCAGCAGCTTAGGGGCGGCGAACACAGGGGAGCTGTCTTTT
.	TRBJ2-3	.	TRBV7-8	CASSLTQTGVPHDTQYF	TGTGCCAGCAGCTTAACCCAAACGGGAGTGCCACATGATACGCAGTATTTT
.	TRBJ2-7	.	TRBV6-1	CVSSEVPYKQYF	TGTGTCAGCAGTGAAGTGCCCTACAAACAGTACTTC
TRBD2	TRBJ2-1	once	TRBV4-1	CVSSRRLAGGDNEQFF	TGCGTCAGCAGCCGACGACTAGCGGGGGGTGACAATGAGCAGTTCTTC
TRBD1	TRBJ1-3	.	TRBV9	CASSTQGVSGDTIYF	TGTGCCAGCAGCACTCAGGGGGTTTCTGGAGACACCATATATTTT
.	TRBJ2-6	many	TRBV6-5	CASSREAGANVLTF	TGTGCCAGCAGTCGAGAAGCTGGGGCCAACGTCCTGACTTTC
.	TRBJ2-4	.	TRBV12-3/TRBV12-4	CGSGPRTKIAKNIQYF	TGTGGCAGCGGGCCCCGGACAAAAATAGCCAAAAACATTCAGTACTTC